Below are 9 T cell receptor beta chains sequenced from a single sample in a study of blood T cell repertoires in COVID-19. Method: immunoSEQ multiplex PCR; TCRdb's copy keeps in-frame clones and lacks some. The table has more than 80,000 clones, about 70% seen once. Material for sequencing was peripheral blood. Every receptor here comes from a woman aged 55-70 years in a cohort sampled during active or convalescent COVID-19.

This rearrangement joins TRBV6-2 or TRBV6-3 to TRBJ2-7; tentative D call: TRBD1 (6 bases). There are 14 residues in the CDR3. Trimming shortened V by 2 bases and J by 1 base, and 9 bases separated the two germline ends. CDR1 is MNHEY, CDR2 SVGEGT, per germline. The CDR3 coding sequence is TGTGCCAGCAGTTACAGCGGACAGTCCTACGAGCAGTACTTC. Encoded protein: CASSYSGQSYEQYF.

There are a few counts of this clone. The rearrangement links TRBV5-6 to TRBJ1-1; possibly TRBD1 for D (6 bases). The CDR3 has 15 residues. The germline V gene has CDR1 SGHDT and CDR2 YYEEEE. V lost 4 bases and J lost 3, with 16 bases in between. The CDR3 region is CASSRRTERDTEAFF. Written as DNA, the CDR3 is TGTGCCAGCAGCAGAAGGACAGAAAGAGACACTGAAGCTTTCTTT.

The chain employs TRBV27 and TRBJ1-3, with a tentative D call TRBD1 (5 bases). This CDR3 is 14 amino acids long. V was pared by 2 bases and J by 4 bases, with 9 bases between. From germline, CDR1 is MNHEY and CDR2 SMNVEV (reference sequence). The DNA for the CDR3 is TGTGCCAGCAGTTTAACCAGGGTCGGAAACACCATATATTTT. This encodes CASSLTRVGNTIYF.

The chain has TRBV9 and TRBJ2-1, with TRBD1 identical over 7 bases. Losses at the gene ends were 0 bases for V and 3 bases for J; bases not matched to a gene: 3. The length of the CDR3 is 15 residues. Germline V gene sequence: CDR1 SGDLS, CDR2 YYNGEE. CDR3 DNA: TGTGCCAGCAGCGTAGGTCCAGGGGGCTACAATGAGCAGTTCTTC. Its protein product is CASSVGPGGYNEQFF.

The rearrangement links TRBV29-1 to TRBJ1-2, with TRBD1 as a possible D gene (5 bases). The length of the CDR3 is 11 residues. CDR1 SQVTM and CDR2 ANQGSEA come from the germline V gene. Between the trimmed V and J ends, which lost 4 bases and 2 bases, there was a span of 5 bases. The DNA for the CDR3 is TGCAGCGTTGGGGGCAACTATGGCTACACCTTC. Its protein product is CSVGGNYGYTF.

The V call is TRBV29-1, the J call TRBJ2-3; TRBD2 agrees at 9 bases. CDR1 SQVTM and CDR2 ANQGSEA come from the germline V gene. V was clipped by 4 bases and J by 5 bases; unmatched bases: 7. CDR3 size: 14 residues. This chain's CDR3 is CSVVAGGLGDTQYF. In nucleotides, the CDR3 is TGCAGCGTTGTTGCGGGGGGGCTGGGAGATACGCAGTATTTT.

This chain uses TRBV27 with TRBJ1-2, with D possibly TRBD1 on 5 matching bases. The germline CDR1 and CDR2 sequences are MNHEY and SMNVEV (reference sequence). The V and J ends lost 6 bases and 5 bases respectively, with 13 bases between them. The CDR3 has 13 amino acids. CDR3 protein: CASRQGVGYGYTF. The CDR3 DNA sequence: TGTGCCAGCAGGCAAGGGGTAGGGTATGGCTACACCTTC.

This clone has a single count. The chain employs TRBV11-2 and TRBJ2-1, with 8 bases matching TRBD2. The V gene end was trimmed by 5 bases and the J gene end by 7 bases; junction bases not matched to a gene: 7. The CDR3 is made up of 14 amino acids. CDR1 and CDR2 from the germline V gene are SGHAT and FQNNGV. This CDR3 is CASSPARLANEQFF. The CDR3 nucleotides are TGTGCCAGCAGCCCGGCCAGACTAGCGAATGAGCAGTTCTTC.

The V gene is TRBV4-2, the J gene TRBJ2-1; 8 bases fit TRBD2. Germline-derived CDR1 and CDR2 are LGHNA and YNFKEQ. V trimming: 11 bases; J trimming: 2 bases; junction bases outside the gene matches: 11. The CDR3 covers 15 residues. In DNA, the CDR3 is TGTGCCTCCGGGGGGGGCCCCTCTACCTACAATGAGCAGTTCTTC. Amino acids: CASGGGPSTYNEQFF.